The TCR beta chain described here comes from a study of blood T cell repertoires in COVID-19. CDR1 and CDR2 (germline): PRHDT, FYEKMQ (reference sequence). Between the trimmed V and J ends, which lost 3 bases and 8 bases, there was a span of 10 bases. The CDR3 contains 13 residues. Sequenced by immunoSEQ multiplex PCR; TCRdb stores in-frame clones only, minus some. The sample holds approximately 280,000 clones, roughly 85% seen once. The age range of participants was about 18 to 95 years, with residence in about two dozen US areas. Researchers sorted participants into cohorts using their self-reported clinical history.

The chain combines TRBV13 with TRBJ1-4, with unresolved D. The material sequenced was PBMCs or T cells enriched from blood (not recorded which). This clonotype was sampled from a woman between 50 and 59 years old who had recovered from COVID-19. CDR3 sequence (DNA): TGTGCCAGCAGCTTCCTACGAGGAGAAAAACTGTTTTTT. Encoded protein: CASSFLRGEKLFF.